Listed here are 16 T cell receptor beta chains from one sample, sequenced in a study of blood T cell repertoires in COVID-19. Data came from immunoSEQ multiplex PCR; TCRdb stores just in-frame clones and leaves some out. The data contain approximately 38,000 clones, 87% of them singletons. The specimen sequenced was peripheral blood. The receptor source for this set is a human donor in a cohort sampled during active COVID-19.

The chain carries TRBV10-3 and TRBJ1-4; tentatively, D is TRBD1 (5 bases). V lost 11 bases to trimming and J lost 8 bases, with 15 bases between them. The V gene's germline CDR1 is ENHRY and CDR2 SYGVKD. The CDR3 is 12 residues long. The CDR3 loop is CAVSDTAEKLFF. CDR3 bases: TGTGCCGTCTCGGACACCGCGGAAAAACTGTTTTTT.

The gene calls are TRBV19 and TRBJ2-5, with TRBD1 matching 10 bases. The CDR3 extends over 15 amino acids. The V gene's germline CDR1 is LNHDA and CDR2 SQIVND (reference sequence). With 4 bases clipped from V and 4 bases from J, the junction kept 6 bases outside the gene matches. CDR3: CASSNLGTGAETQYF. The CDR3 region has the DNA TGTGCCAGTAGTAACCTCGGGACAGGGGCAGAGACCCAGTACTTC.

The rearrangement uses TRBV7-2 and TRBJ2-1; 10 bases are shared with TRBD1. The trim removed 5 bases at V and 7 bases at J, leaving 14 bases unmatched. The germline CDR1 and CDR2 sequences are SGHTA and FQGNSA. The CDR3 is made up of 17 amino acids. CDR3 in amino acids: CASSPDPGTGVKNEQFF. Here the CDR3 DNA reads TGTGCCAGCAGCCCAGATCCCGGGACAGGGGTAAAAAATGAGCAGTTCTTC.

The V call is TRBV3-1 (or the pseudogene TRBV3-2), the J call TRBJ2-7, with 9 bases matching TRBD1. Per the germline V gene, CDR1 is LGHDT and CDR2 is YNNKEL (reference sequence). J gave up 6 bases and V 0 bases, and 6 bases lay outside the gene matches. The CDR3 covers 15 residues. CDR3 nucleotide sequence: TGTGCCAGCAGCCAAGACGTGGGACAGGGCGGCGAGCAGTACTTC. Protein sequence: CASSQDVGQGGEQYF.

The chain recombines TRBV6-1 with TRBJ2-7; D gene uncertain. Trimming took off 3 bases at V and 5 bases at J, with 5 bases between the two ends. This CDR3 region has 11 residues. Germline V gene lookup returns CDR1 MNHNS and CDR2 SASEGT. The CDR3 coding sequence is TGTGCCAGCAGTGACCTACACGAGCAGTACTTC. This gives the protein CASSDLHEQYF.

V usage is TRBV15 and J usage is TRBJ2-2; D not certain. V dropped 1 base and J dropped 3 bases, with 6 bases sitting between them. This CDR3 contains 14 residues. The germline CDR1 and CDR2 sequences are LNHNV and YYDKDF (reference sequence). This chain's CDR3 is CATSRARYTGELFF. The DNA for the CDR3 is TGTGCCACCAGCAGAGCCCGGTACACCGGGGAGCTGTTTTTT.

The chain employs TRBV25-1 and TRBJ2-7, with 11 bases fitting TRBD2. The CDR3 extends over 15 amino acids. Germline-derived CDR1 and CDR2 are MGHDK and SYGVNS. V lost 2 bases and J lost 5; bases outside the gene matches: 5. The CDR3 coding sequence is TGTGCCAGCAGTGAACTTAGCGGGAGGGCCCACGAGCAGTACTTC. Translating gives CASSELSGRAHEQYF.

This clone came up a few times. This chain links TRBV14 with TRBJ2-2; no reliable D call. Germline V gives CDR1 SGHDN, CDR2 FVKESK. With 0 bases removed from V and 1 base from J, the gap between germline ends came to 3 bases. The CDR3 sequence is 14 residues long. CDR3 nucleotide sequence: TGTGCCAGCAGCCAAGATAGGAACACCGGGGAGCTGTTTTTT. Protein sequence: CASSQDRNTGELFF.

The chain couples TRBV7-8 to TRBJ2-5; 7 bases map to TRBD2. This CDR3 region has 17 residues. CDR1 SGHVS and CDR2 FQNEAQ come from the germline V gene. V dropped 6 bases and J dropped 3; count of bases not matched to a gene: 16. This chain's CDR3 is CASSETPGLPKKETQYF. For the CDR3, the DNA is TGTGCCAGCAGTGAGACCCCGGGACTACCAAAGAAAGAGACCCAGTACTTC.

This chain links TRBV5-1 with TRBJ1-6; 10 positions match TRBD1. CDR3 length equals 17 residues. Germline V gene lookup returns CDR1 SGHRS and CDR2 YFSETQ. V trimming: 6 bases; J trimming: 0 bases; junction bases outside the gene matches: 6. For the CDR3, the DNA is TGCGCCAGCAAAAGGGACAGGGGTAGCTCCTATAATTCACCCCTCCACTTT. The encoded protein is CASKRDRGSSYNSPLHF.

The rearrangement uses TRBV7-2 and TRBJ1-1; TRBD1 matches 7 bases. With 5 bases clipped from V and 7 bases from J, the junction kept 16 bases outside the gene matches. Germline V gene lookup returns CDR1 SGHTA and CDR2 FQGNSA. There are 16 residues in the CDR3. CDR3: CASSPGQPRGRSEAFF. The CDR3 DNA is TGTGCCAGCAGCCCGGGACAGCCCCGCGGGAGGAGTGAAGCTTTCTTT.

The chain carries TRBV4-2 and TRBJ1-5; 8 positions match TRBD1. This CDR3 region has 18 residues. V was pared by 0 bases and J by 7 bases, with 14 bases of the junction left unmatched. CDR1 and CDR2 from the germline V gene are LGHNA and YNFKEQ. DNA of the CDR3: TGTGCCAGCAGCCAAGACCCAGGGGGCAGAACCTCCGGGCAGCCCCAGCATTTT. It yields the protein CASSQDPGGRTSGQPQHF.

This clone was counted between two and nine times. The genes are TRBV3-1 (or the pseudogene TRBV3-2) and TRBJ2-2; D might be TRBD2 (6 bases). V lost 4 bases and J 4 bases, leaving 16 bases between the germline ends. Germline V gene data show CDR1 as LGHDT and CDR2 as YNNKEL (reference sequence). CDR3 size: 16 residues. The CDR3 is CASSLREKRATGELFF. CDR3 nucleotides: TGTGCCAGCAGCCTACGGGAGAAGAGGGCCACCGGGGAGCTGTTTTTT.

This chain links TRBV28 with TRBJ1-2, with a weak D call TRBD1 (6 bases). Between the trimmed V and J ends, which lost 6 bases and 6 bases, there was a span of 17 bases. The V gene's germline CDR1 is MDHEN and CDR2 SYDVKM. The CDR3 loop spans 14 amino acids. The CDR3 reads CASSLQDRLNGYTF. The CDR3 DNA reads TGTGCCAGCAGCCTCCAAGACAGGCTCAATGGCTACACCTTC.

This clone has a single count. CDR3 amino acids: CASSEDRGRGSNQPQHF. The CDR3 DNA sequence: TGTGCCAGCAGTGAAGATCGAGGCAGGGGAAGCAATCAGCCCCAGCATTTT. J is TRBJ1-5 and V is TRBV2, with a weak D call TRBD1 (6 bases). Trimming pared 1 base from V and 1 base from J, leaving 14 bases between. This CDR3 has 17 residues. Per germline, CDR1 SNHLY and CDR2 FYNNEI.

This rearrangement joins TRBV4-3 to TRBJ2-1; D not resolved. Trimming pared 1 base from V and 2 bases from J, leaving 12 bases between. Germline CDR1 and CDR2: LGHNA and YSLEER. The CDR3 sequence is 16 residues long. The CDR3 DNA is TGCGCCAGCAGCCAAGCCAGGTCGACACCCTACAATGAGCAGTTCTTC. It is translated as CASSQARSTPYNEQFF.